This record concerns one T cell receptor beta chain sequence. Its antigen remains unidentified. This sample is drawn from a study of T cells in narcolepsy. Across the whole study: Healthy controls were enrolled alongside patients with narcolepsy type 1 or type 2.

Clones were read by immunoSEQ multiplex PCR, and TCRdb kept only the in-frame ones, dropping some. Among some 25,000 clones listed, roughly 62% were seen once. Study observations and caveats: Comparing one patient's CSF and blood CD4+ clonotypes highlighted HCRT- and TRIB2-specific autoreactive clonotypes.

The CDR3 totals 15 residues. The junction had 12 bases not matched to a gene; V was cut back by 6 bases and J by 6 bases. CDR1 is MDHEN and CDR2 is SYDVKM in the germline V gene. This sequence joins TRBV28 and TRBJ2-7; the match to TRBD1 covers 9 bases. The TCR sequence derives from a human donor in good health. Sample: memory (CD45RA-) CD4+ T cells from blood. Here the CDR3 reads CASRKSAGTGSEQYF. DNA of the CDR3: TGTGCCAGCAGGAAATCGGCCGGGACAGGGAGCGAGCAGTACTTC.